A selection of T cell receptor beta chains follows, all from one sample in a study of blood T cell repertoires in COVID-19. Here immunoSEQ multiplex PCR was the method, and the copy in TCRdb shows in-frame clones only, minus some. Of about 260,000 clones in the sample, roughly nine tenths are singletons; the top ten hold roughly 2.4%. The sequenced sample was peripheral blood. The receptor set was obtained from a woman in her fifties or sixties who had recovered from COVID-19. The CDR3 runs from the conserved cysteine through the conserved F or W. D genes are given only for firm matches. Not all rows give a size; the values are once, few, many and, for expanded clones, a class.

J: TRBJ1-1
size: -
V: TRBV11-2
D: -
DNA: TGTGCCAGCAGCCTTCCCGGAGTAGCTTTCTTT
CDR3: CASSLPGVAFF

J: TRBJ2-1
size: -
V: TRBV18
D: -
DNA: TGTGCCAGCTCCTCCACCGGCAATGAGCAGTTCTTC
CDR3: CASSSTGNEQFF

J: TRBJ1-1
size: once
V: TRBV5-1
D: -
DNA: TGCGCCAGCAGCTCCCGGGGGATGAACACTGAAGCTTTCTTT
CDR3: CASSSRGMNTEAFF

J: TRBJ1-5
size: -
V: TRBV30
D: -
DNA: TGTGCCTGGAGTGTAGCAGGGGATCAGCCCCAGCATTTT
CDR3: CAWSVAGDQPQHF

J: TRBJ1-2
size: -
V: TRBV6-5
D: -
DNA: TGTGCCAGCAGTTTTCGACAGACCCTCCCAGGGGGCTACACCTTC
CDR3: CASSFRQTLPGGYTF

J: TRBJ1-5
size: few
V: TRBV19
D: -
DNA: TGTGCCAGTAGTAAGCAGGCTTATAGCAATCAGCCCCAGCATTTT
CDR3: CASSKQAYSNQPQHF

J: TRBJ2-1
size: -
V: TRBV12-3/TRBV12-4
D: TRBD2
DNA: TGTGCCAGCAGGACTAGCGTAGGTGAGCAGTTCTTC
CDR3: CASRTSVGEQFF

J: TRBJ1-1
size: -
V: TRBV29-1
D: TRBD1
DNA: TGCAGCACAAGACAGGGACTGAACACTGAAGCTTTCTTT
CDR3: CSTRQGLNTEAFF

J: TRBJ1-2
size: few
V: TRBV7-9
D: TRBD1
DNA: TGTGCCAGCAGCTCCTCCGGGACAGGGGTGGACGGCTACACCTTC
CDR3: CASSSSGTGVDGYTF

J: TRBJ2-7
size: -
V: TRBV6-2/TRBV6-3
D: TRBD1
DNA: TGTGCCAGCAGTTGGACAGGGGAAGGCTACGAGCAGTACTTC
CDR3: CASSWTGEGYEQYF

J: TRBJ1-1
size: -
V: TRBV6-2/TRBV6-3
D: -
DNA: TGTGCCAGCAGTACAACAGGGTACGTGAACACTGAAGCTTTCTTT
CDR3: CASSTTGYVNTEAFF

J: TRBJ1-5
size: once
V: TRBV6-2/TRBV6-3
D: -
DNA: TGTGCCAGCAGTTACCTCCTGGGGGGGCATAGCAATCAGCCCCAGCATTTT
CDR3: CASSYLLGGHSNQPQHF

J: TRBJ2-3
size: -
V: TRBV28
D: TRBD2
DNA: TGTGCCAGCAGTTCCCTCGGGGCGGGAGGTTCAGATACGCAGTATTTT
CDR3: CASSSLGAGGSDTQYF

J: TRBJ2-1
size: -
V: TRBV24-1
D: TRBD2
DNA: TGTGCCACCAGTGAGGGGACTAGCGTGAATGAGCAGTTCTTC
CDR3: CATSEGTSVNEQFF

J: TRBJ1-3
size: -
V: TRBV30
D: TRBD1
DNA: TGTGCCTGGAGTCCCCCCGACAGGGGTGGAAACACCATATATTTT
CDR3: CAWSPPDRGGNTIYF

J: TRBJ2-2
size: -
V: TRBV7-8
D: TRBD2
DNA: TGTGCCAGCAGCTCCCTAGCGGCCCCTAACACCGGGGAGCTGTTTTTT
CDR3: CASSSLAAPNTGELFF

J: TRBJ1-2
size: once
V: TRBV19
D: -
DNA: TGTGCCAGTAGTACCCGGCCGGGACAACTCTATGGCTACACCTTC
CDR3: CASSTRPGQLYGYTF

J: TRBJ2-2
size: -
V: TRBV18
D: TRBD1
DNA: TGTGCCAGCTCAGTCCGGGACAGGGGAAGTACCGGGGAGCTGTTTTTT
CDR3: CASSVRDRGSTGELFF

J: TRBJ2-7
size: -
V: TRBV30
D: -
DNA: TGTGCCTGGAGTTTGAGGGCCTACGAGCAGTACTTC
CDR3: CAWSLRAYEQYF

J: TRBJ1-4
size: -
V: TRBV4-3
D: -
DNA: TGCGCCAGCAGCCAAGATCGTAGTAGTCCCGAAAAACTGTTTTTT
CDR3: CASSQDRSSPEKLFF

J: TRBJ2-3
size: once
V: TRBV4-3
D: -
DNA: TGCGCCAGCAGCCAAGAACACGGCCAGCGGGCAGATACGCAGTATTTT
CDR3: CASSQEHGQRADTQYF

J: TRBJ2-1
size: -
V: TRBV24-1
D: TRBD2
DNA: TGTGCCACCAGTGACCCAACCTCGGGGGGGAGCGGGGGGGCCTACAATGAGCAGTTCTTC
CDR3: CATSDPTSGGSGGAYNEQFF

J: TRBJ1-2
size: -
V: TRBV30
D: -
DNA: TGTGCCTGGAGTGTCTCACGCTCGGAGGGCTACACCTTC
CDR3: CAWSVSRSEGYTF

J: TRBJ2-1
size: -
V: TRBV25-1
D: TRBD1
DNA: TGTGCCAGCAGTGTACAGGGGTCTTACAATGAGCAGTTCTTC
CDR3: CASSVQGSYNEQFF

J: TRBJ2-1
size: -
V: TRBV9
D: -
DNA: TGTGCCAGCAGCCCACTTGGAGGGAACTACAATGAGCAGTTCTTC
CDR3: CASSPLGGNYNEQFF

J: TRBJ2-1
size: -
V: TRBV11-3
D: -
DNA: TGTGCCAGCAGCTTAGCTTCCGACAGGTATGAGCAGTTCTTC
CDR3: CASSLASDRYEQFF

J: TRBJ1-3
size: -
V: TRBV19
D: -
DNA: TGTGCCAGTAGTACGAGTGTTGCTGGAAACACCATATATTTT
CDR3: CASSTSVAGNTIYF

J: TRBJ1-6
size: -
V: TRBV7-2
D: -
DNA: TGTGCCAGCAGCGTCCGGGTCCCTAATTCACCCCTCCACTTT
CDR3: CASSVRVPNSPLHF

J: TRBJ2-5
size: few
V: TRBV5-4
D: TRBD1
DNA: TGTGCCAGCAGCCCGAGACAGGGGGAAGAGACCCAGTACTTC
CDR3: CASSPRQGEETQYF

J: TRBJ1-1
size: -
V: TRBV14
D: -
DNA: TGTGCCAGCAGCCAAGAATGGGGGGCTGAAGCTTTCTTT
CDR3: CASSQEWGAEAFF

J: TRBJ2-4
size: -
V: TRBV25-1
D: -
DNA: TGTGCCAGCAGTGGACCAGAGGAGGGAACTCAAAACATTCAGTACTTC
CDR3: CASSGPEEGTQNIQYF

J: TRBJ2-5
size: -
V: TRBV5-4
D: TRBD2
DNA: TGTGCCAGCAGCCCGGGGACTACTAACCAAGAGACCCAGTACTTC
CDR3: CASSPGTTNQETQYF

J: TRBJ1-4
size: -
V: TRBV6-5
D: -
DNA: TGTGCCAGCCAGGGGTATGATGAAAAACTGTTTTTT
CDR3: CASQGYDEKLFF